Following are 32 T cell receptor beta chains from one sample sequenced in a study of molecular identifiers for immune sequencing clone quantification. TCRdb redid the calling of the PCR reads with MiXCR, one entry per CDR3 protein. The profile shows more than 450,000 distinct CDR3 sequences, 25% of them singletons. Specimen: naive CD8+ T cells from blood, with Jurkat cell RNA spiked in. Noted subset: FACS-sorted CD8+CD4-CCR7+CD45RA+ naive T cells. These receptors were collected from a human donor in good health. Some libraries in this study had Jurkat cell RNA spiked in.

This clonotype came up many times. V usage is TRBV28 and J usage is TRBJ1-5; D is unclear. The CDR3 covers 13 residues. CDR1 is MDHEN and CDR2 is SYDVKM in the germline V gene. The V end was cut by 8 bases, the J end by 4 bases, with 12 bases between. The CDR3 sequence is CASVVADNQPQHF. The CDR3 DNA follows: TGTGCCAGCGTCGTCGCAGATAATCAGCCCCAGCATTTT.

The genes are TRBV12-3 or TRBV12-4 and TRBJ1-1; D perhaps matches TRBD1 (6 bases). This CDR3 is built from 12 residues. CDR3 sequence: CAVGGPNTEAFF. The CDR3, as DNA: TGTGCAGTCGGGGGCCCGAACACTGAAGCTTTCTTT.

This clonotype was seen ten or more times. This chain connects TRBV4-3 to TRBJ1-3; D not certain. CDR3 size: 16 residues. The V end lost 2 bases, the J end lost 0 bases, and 11 bases lay between the germline ends. Germline V lookup: CDR1 LGHNA, CDR2 YSLEER. The CDR3 sequence: CASSQLVSSSGNTIYF. CDR3 sequence (DNA): TGCGCCAGCAGCCAACTGGTATCTAGCTCTGGAAACACCATATATTTT.

This clonotype was counted many times. The V and J genes are TRBV12-3 or TRBV12-4 and TRBJ2-5; D is unclear. With 5 bases removed from V and 0 bases from J, the gap between germline ends came to 7 bases. The length of the CDR3 is 13 residues. The chain's CDR3 is CASSRGYQETQYF. The CDR3 nucleotides read TGTGCCAGCAGTCGTGGGTACCAAGAGACCCAGTACTTC.

V gene TRBV27 combines with J gene TRBJ2-7; D gene uncertain. The germline gives CDR1 MNHEY, CDR2 SMNVEV (reference sequence). The CDR3 runs 11 residues. V lost 4 bases and J 9 bases, leaving 10 bases between the germline ends. The CDR3 coding sequence is TGTGCCAGCAGTTCAAGTCTCGGGCAGTACTTC. This encodes CASSSSLGQYF.

The table lists this clonotype with a count of one. Relative to the germline gene, one junction end is altered; a read error may explain this. This sequence joins TRBV7-8 and TRBJ2-6, with D maybe TRBD1 (7 bases). CDR3 length: 18 amino acids. Germline assignment: CDR1 SGHVS and CDR2 FQNEAQ. The CDR3 protein is CASSARGVLLSGADVLTF. The CDR3 nucleotides read TGTGCCAGCAGCGCCAGGGGGGTTTTGCTATCTGGGGCCGACGTCCTGACTTTC. The whole variable domain, filled in from reference TRBV7-8 and TRBJ2-6, reads GAGVSQSPRYKVAKRGQDVALRCDPISGHVSLFWYQQALGQGPEFLTYFQNEAQLDKSGLPSDRFFAERPEGSVSTLKIQRTQQEDSAVYLCASSARGVLLSGADVLTFGAGSRLTVL.

In this sample, this clonotype turned up many times. The V and J genes are TRBV28 and TRBJ1-1, with D possibly matching TRBD1 (6 bases). V lost 5 bases, J lost 4 bases, and 17 bases lay in between. CDR3 length: 15 amino acids. CDR1 is MDHEN and CDR2 is SYDVKM in the germline V gene. The CDR3 region has the DNA TGTGCCAGCAGTCCCCCGGGGGGGCTGAGCACTGAAGCTTTCTTT. This codes for CASSPPGGLSTEAFF.

This clonotype was counted many times. This chain uses TRBV7-9 with TRBJ2-3; maybe TRBD2 (6 bases). V was clipped by 5 bases and J by 4 bases, with 19 bases between them. This CDR3 is 16 amino acids long. Germline CDR1 is SEHNR and CDR2 is FQNEAQ (reference sequence). The CDR3 DNA is TGTGCCAGCAGCCAGACGACTAGTCAGTCACCAGATACGCAGTATTTT. Its protein is CASSQTTSQSPDTQYF.

This clonotype was seen a few times. CDR3 sequence reads: CASSPANHDTQYF. The CDR3 nucleotides are TGTGCCAGCAGCCCAGCTAACCACGATACGCAGTATTTT. The chain uses TRBV7-6 and TRBJ2-3; D gene ambiguous. Germline V gene data show CDR1 as SGHVS and CDR2 as FNYEAQ. Trimming stripped 5 bases from V and 6 bases from J, with 12 bases between. The CDR3 covers 13 residues. The complete variable domain, with remaining parts taken from reference TRBV7-6 and TRBJ2-3, reads GAGVSQSPRYKVTKRGQDVALRCDPISGHVSLYWYRQALGQGPEFLTYFNYEAQQDKSGLPNDRFSAERPEGSISTLTIQRTEQRDSAMYRCASSPANHDTQYFGPGTRLTVL.

This clonotype was seen repeatedly, ten times or more. The chain carries TRBV28 and TRBJ2-7; 12 nucleotides align to TRBD2. The CDR3 consists of 15 residues. J gave up 7 bases and V 5 bases, and 9 bases lay outside the gene matches. Per germline, CDR1 MDHEN and CDR2 SYDVKM. CDR3 in amino acids: CASSPRLAGVREQYF. Here the CDR3 DNA reads TGTGCCAGCAGTCCCCGACTAGCGGGGGTGAGGGAGCAGTACTTC.

This clonotype was detected many times. V and J are TRBV6-5 and TRBJ2-5; no reliable D call. The CDR3 covers 12 residues. V gave up 4 bases and J gave up 5 bases, with 8 bases separating them. Germline values: CDR1 MNHEY, CDR2 SVGAGI. Written as DNA, the CDR3 is TGTGCCAGCAGTTCAGAAGCGGAGACCCAGTACTTC. It codes for CASSSEAETQYF.

In its sample, this clonotype was seen many times. The chain employs TRBV27 and TRBJ1-1; D remains unclear. This CDR3 comprises 14 residues. V was clipped by 4 bases and J by 1 base, with 10 bases between them. The germline V gene has CDR1 MNHEY and CDR2 SMNVEV (reference sequence). CDR3 nucleotides: TGTGCCAGCAGTTGGGGTCCGGCGAACACTGAAGCTTTCTTT. Its protein product is CASSWGPANTEAFF.

The chain couples TRBV30 to TRBJ2-7, with 10 bases fitting TRBD2. The ends lost 1 base at V and 4 bases at J; junction bases unmatched: 10. Germline V gene sequence: CDR1 GTSNPN, CDR2 SVGIG (reference sequence). This CDR3 has 16 residues. CDR3 in amino acids: CAWSAPELAGVYEQYF. CDR3 nucleotide sequence: TGTGCCTGGAGTGCCCCGGAGCTAGCGGGAGTTTACGAGCAGTACTTC.

This clonotype has a handful of counts. V is TRBV28 and J is TRBJ1-3; D remains unclear. This CDR3 comprises 15 residues. CDR1 and CDR2 from the germline V gene are MDHEN and SYDVKM. Between the trimmed V and J ends, which lost 4 bases and 8 bases, there was a span of 18 bases. CDR3 DNA sequence: TGTGCCAGCAGTTCCCCGTTCCGAGCTACGGACACCATATATTTT. Protein: CASSSPFRATDTIYF.

This clonotype occurred a few times. The chain's CDR3 is CASSLSTSGGYTDTQYF. The CDR3 DNA sequence: TGCGCCAGCAGCCTCTCGACTAGCGGGGGGTACACAGATACGCAGTATTTT. V gene TRBV4-3 combines with J gene TRBJ2-3; TRBD2 matches 13 bases. This CDR3 comprises 17 residues. CDR1 is LGHNA and CDR2 is YSLEER in the germline V gene. After removal of 4 bases from V and 2 bases from J, the junction contained 6 bases not matched to a gene.

In its sample, this clonotype was seen a few times. The J gene is TRBJ1-4, the V gene TRBV13; 8 nucleotides line up with TRBD1. Germline assignment: CDR1 PRHDT and CDR2 FYEKMQ (reference sequence). The trim removed 3 bases at V and 3 bases at J, leaving 6 bases unmatched. The CDR3 has 16 residues. Here the CDR3 DNA reads TGTGCCAGCAGCTTTTCAGGGGGCACGGCTAATGAAAAACTGTTTTTT. It encodes CASSFSGGTANEKLFF.

The table lists this clonotype with a few counts. V is TRBV25-1 and J is TRBJ2-3; D not certain. Germline CDR1 and CDR2: MGHDK and SYGVNS. The CDR3 length is 14 residues. The V end was cut by 3 bases, the J end by 2 bases, with 9 bases between. The CDR3 loop is CASSESSSTDTQYF. CDR3 nucleotides: TGTGCCAGCAGTGAGTCAAGTTCCACAGATACGCAGTATTTT.

A note on this clonotype: A clone one base away is much larger, so this may be a read error. This sequence joins TRBV28 and TRBJ1-4; unclear D gene. Germline V gives CDR1 MDHEN, CDR2 SYDVKM. This CDR3 spans 16 amino acids. CDR3 sequence (DNA): TGTGCCAGCAGTTTCCGACCGGGAGCCACTAATAAAAAACTGTTTTTT. It encodes CASSFRPGATNKKLFF.

This clonotype was counted ten times or more. V is TRBV6-6 and J is TRBJ2-5; D is unclear. There are 12 residues in the CDR3. V was shortened by 8 bases and J by 5 bases, with 12 bases between the two germline ends. Per the germline V gene, CDR1 is MNHNY and CDR2 is SVGAGI (reference sequence). The CDR3 nucleotides read TGTGCCAGCGGTTTAGGCGGTGAGACCCAGTACTTC. Its translation is CASGLGGETQYF.

Ten or more counts support this clonotype. The CDR3 region has the DNA TGTGCCACCAGCAGTTTAGGGGAGGATCAGCCCCAGCATTTT. Its translation is CATSSLGEDQPQHF. This sequence joins TRBV15 and TRBJ1-5; D is possibly TRBD1 (5 bases). In germline, CDR1 is LNHNV, CDR2 YYDKDF (reference sequence). Trimming pared 3 bases from V and 5 bases from J, leaving 11 bases between. This CDR3 is 14 amino acids long. The variable domain in full, with the rest retrieved from reference TRBV15 and TRBJ1-5, is DAMVIQNPRYQVTQFGKPVTLSCSQTLNHNVMYWYQQKSSQAPKLLFHYYDKDFNNEADTPDNFQSRRPNTSFCFLDIRSPGLGDTAMYLCATSSLGEDQPQHFGDGTRLSIL.

With regard to this clonotype: The junction and the germline gene differ at one end; a read error may be behind it. The CDR3 loop reads CASSLSPTSGGPQETQYF. In nucleotides, the CDR3 is TGTGCTAGCAGCTTAAGCCCGACTAGCGGGGGACCTCAAGAGACCCAGTACTTC. The rearrangement links TRBV7-7 to TRBJ2-5; 12 bases fit TRBD2. The CDR3 runs to 18 residues. Germline CDR1 reads SSHAT; CDR2 reads FNYEAQ (reference sequence).

In its sample, this clonotype was seen many times. The chain carries TRBV27 and TRBJ2-7; D tentatively reads TRBD1 or TRBD2 (5 bases each). Trimming removed 5 bases at V and 3 bases at J, with 11 bases between. The CDR3 has 13 amino acids. Germline CDR1 MNHEY, CDR2 SMNVEV (reference sequence). The chain's CDR3 is CASSTGTLYEQYF. CDR3 bases: TGTGCCAGCAGTACGGGGACCCTCTACGAGCAGTACTTC.

The chain links TRBV24-1 to TRBJ2-1; TRBD2 matches at 7 bases. V shed 5 bases and J 7 bases; nucleotides not matched to a gene: 16. The length of the CDR3 is 17 residues. CDR1 is KGHDR, CDR2 SFDVKD, per germline. CDR3 sequence: CATSAPPQTSERNEQFF. The CDR3 DNA reads as TGTGCCACCAGTGCCCCTCCCCAAACTAGCGAGAGAAATGAGCAGTTCTTC.

This clonotype was seen repeatedly, ten times or more. The chain joins TRBV12-3 or TRBV12-4 to TRBJ1-5; 8 bases are a match to TRBD1. The CDR3 is 21 residues long. Trimming took 6 bases from V and 5 from J; bases not matched to a gene: 27. The CDR3 is CASSPTFVGYGRGRGDQPQHF. The CDR3, as DNA: TGTGCCAGCAGCCCAACGTTCGTGGGGTATGGCAGGGGGCGTGGGGATCAGCCCCAGCATTTT.

As regards this clonotype: A single base separates this from a much larger clone, so it may be a read error. The V gene is TRBV7-2, the J gene TRBJ2-1; 8 positions match TRBD2. The trim removed 0 bases at V and 9 bases at J, leaving 7 bases unmatched. Per the germline V gene, CDR1 is SGHTA and CDR2 is FQGNSA. The CDR3 length is 15 residues. The CDR3 is CASSLAVAGSSEQFF. CDR3 nucleotides: TGTGCCAGCAGCTTAGCGGTAGCGGGAAGCAGTGAGCAGTTCTTC.

This clonotype was observed many times. The rearrangement joins TRBV27 to TRBJ1-1, with TRBD1 matching over 7 bases. The germline V gene encodes CDR1 MNHEY and CDR2 SMNVEV (reference sequence). J was trimmed by 0 bases and V by 5 bases; bases with no gene match: 15. This CDR3 spans 18 amino acids. CDR3 sequence: CASSVHPSSGTVNTEAFF. The CDR3 region has the DNA TGTGCCAGCAGTGTCCATCCCTCTTCCGGGACAGTGAACACTGAAGCTTTCTTT.

This clonotype showed up many times. The V call is TRBV20-1, the J call TRBJ2-3, with unresolved D. Germline CDR1 reads DFQATT; CDR2 reads SNEGSKA (reference sequence). Trimming left V 0 bases short and J 0 bases short, with 13 bases between. The CDR3 length is 16 residues. The CDR3 nucleotides are TGCAGTGCTAGAGATTATAACTTGGAGAGCACAGATACGCAGTATTTT. Its translation: CSARDYNLESTDTQYF.

This clonotype showed up many times. The J gene is TRBJ1-1, the V gene TRBV7-9, with 7 positions matching TRBD1. J gave up 4 bases and V 7 bases, and 9 bases lay outside the gene matches. The CDR3 runs 14 residues. Looked up from germline, CDR1 is SEHNR and CDR2 is FQNEAQ (reference sequence). For the CDR3, the DNA is TGTGCCAGCAACCGACAGGGTATCGGCACTGAAGCTTTCTTT. Its translation: CASNRQGIGTEAFF.

The chain is built from TRBV20-1 and TRBJ2-5; TRBD2 aligns across 11 bases. The CDR3 is made up of 17 amino acids. After removal of 1 base from V and 4 bases from J, the junction contained 11 bases not matched to a gene. CDR1 DFQATT and CDR2 SNEGSKA come from the germline V gene (reference sequence). This CDR3 is CSARAIAGGPIPETQYF. CDR3 bases: TGCAGTGCTAGAGCAATAGCGGGAGGGCCAATCCCAGAGACCCAGTACTTC.

The V and J genes are TRBV27 and TRBJ2-5; maybe TRBD2 (6 bases). The germline CDR1 and CDR2 sequences are MNHEY and SMNVEV (reference sequence). The CDR3 has 14 residues. V lost 6 bases and J lost 2, with 13 bases in between. The DNA of the CDR3 is TGTGCCAGCAGGGCTGGGGAGGATCAAGAGACCCAGTACTTC. Amino acids: CASRAGEDQETQYF.

This clonotype came up many times. The genes are TRBV7-6 and TRBJ2-7; 9 bases are a match to TRBD1. CDR1 is SGHVS and CDR2 is FNYEAQ in the germline V gene. Losses at the gene ends were 4 bases for V and 7 bases for J; bases not matched to a gene: 2. This CDR3 has 12 amino acids. CDR3 bases: TGTGCCAGCAGCTCGACAGGGGGTGAGCAGTACTTC. Translated, it gives CASSSTGGEQYF.

This clonotype has more than one count but fewer than ten. The genes are TRBV7-9 and TRBJ1-6; D is uncertain. Germline CDR1 is SEHNR and CDR2 is FQNEAQ (reference sequence). This CDR3 spans 12 amino acids. V lost 1 base and J 9 bases, leaving 4 bases between the germline ends. The CDR3 DNA reads as TGTGCCAGCAGCTTAGGCGCTTCACCCCTCCACTTT. As protein: CASSLGASPLHF.